Listed below are T cell receptor beta chains from one sample, sequenced in a study of vaccination and CD4 T cells after COVID-19. Antigens of these TCRs are unknown. TCRdb processed the PCR reads anew with MiXCR; each CDR3 protein has one entry. The data hold tens of thousands of distinct CDR3 sequences, with 45% to 65% observed a single time. What was sequenced was CD4+ T cells from blood, cultured in vitro. These receptors all stem from a human donor who had recovered from COVID-19. Each CDR3 is given with its conserved first and last residue. D genes are given only for firm matches. Rows may omit the clone size; those that give it use once, few, many or a size class.

v_call	d_call	clone_size	j_call	cdr3_nt	cdr3_aa
TRBV20-1	TRBD2	.	TRBJ2-7	TGCAGTGCTAGTGTCGGGAGGCCGTACGAGCAGTACTTC	CSASVGRPYEQYF
TRBV5-4	.	.	TRBJ2-7	TGTGCCAGCAGCAGGGGTCCACAAGGGGGGGCCTACTACGAGCAGTACTTC	CASSRGPQGGAYYEQYF
TRBV5-1	.	.	TRBJ1-3	TGCGCCAGCAGGGCGGACAGCTCCTCTGGAAACACCATATATTTT	CASRADSSSGNTIYF
TRBV2	TRBD1	few	TRBJ1-1	TGTGCCAGCAGGGGCCAGGGGGTGGTCACTGAAGCTTTCTTT	CASRGQGVVTEAFF
TRBV16	.	.	TRBJ1-6	TGTGCCAGCAGCCAATCTAATTCACCCCTCCACTTT	CASSQSNSPLHF
TRBV18	.	once	TRBJ2-1	TGTGCCAGCTCGCACCGTCAGGGGCGTGGGCTGATGAATGAGCAGTTCTTC	CASSHRQGRGLMNEQFF
TRBV5-1	TRBD1	.	TRBJ1-2	TGCGCCAGCAGCTTGAGGACAGGGGACTATGGCTACACCTTC	CASSLRTGDYGYTF
TRBV7-8	TRBD2	.	TRBJ2-2	TGTGCCAGCAGGCGGCGGACTAGCGGGGCCAACACCGGGGAGCTGTTTTTT	CASRRRTSGANTGELFF
TRBV7-3	TRBD2	.	TRBJ2-3	TGTGCCAGCAGCTTAGATCCTAGCGGGATATGGGATACGCAGTATTTT	CASSLDPSGIWDTQYF
TRBV2	TRBD1	.	TRBJ2-7	TGTGCCAGCCGGGACAGGGGCCACGAGCAGTACTTC	CASRDRGHEQYF
TRBV24-1	TRBD1	.	TRBJ2-1	TGTGCCACCAGTGATTTCGGACAGGGGGCTGGGAATGAGCAGTTCTTC	CATSDFGQGAGNEQFF
TRBV7-2	TRBD2	few	TRBJ2-2	TGTGCCAGCAGCTCGACTAGCGGGACCGGGGAGCTGTTTTTT	CASSSTSGTGELFF
TRBV5-1	.	.	TRBJ2-2	TGCGCCAGCAGCTTGAGGCCCGGGGCTCCGAACACCGGGGAGCTGTTTTTT	CASSLRPGAPNTGELFF
TRBV18	.	once	TRBJ2-5	TGTGCCAGCTCACCGGCCACAGGAGAGACCCAGTACTTC	CASSPATGETQYF
TRBV7-2	.	.	TRBJ1-2	TGTGCCAGCAGCTCGCCCGGGACCTTGGTCTATGGCTACACCTTC	CASSSPGTLVYGYTF
TRBV24-1	TRBD1	.	TRBJ2-3	TGTGCCACCAGTGATTGGGGGACAGGGGACACAGATACGCAGTATTTT	CATSDWGTGDTDTQYF
TRBV12-3/TRBV12-4	TRBD1	few	TRBJ1-6	TGTGCCAGCAGTCGCCGACAGGGCAATTCACCCCTCCACTTT	CASSRRQGNSPLHF